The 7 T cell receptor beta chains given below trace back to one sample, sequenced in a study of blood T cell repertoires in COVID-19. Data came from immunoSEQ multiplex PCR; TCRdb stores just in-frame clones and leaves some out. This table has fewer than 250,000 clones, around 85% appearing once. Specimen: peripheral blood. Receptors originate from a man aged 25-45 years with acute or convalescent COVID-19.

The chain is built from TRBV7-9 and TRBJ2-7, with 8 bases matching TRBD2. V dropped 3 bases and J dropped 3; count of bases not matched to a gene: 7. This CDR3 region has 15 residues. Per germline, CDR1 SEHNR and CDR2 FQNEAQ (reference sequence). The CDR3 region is CASSFGRAADYEQYF. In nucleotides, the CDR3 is TGTGCCAGCAGCTTCGGGAGGGCGGCTGACTACGAGCAGTACTTC.

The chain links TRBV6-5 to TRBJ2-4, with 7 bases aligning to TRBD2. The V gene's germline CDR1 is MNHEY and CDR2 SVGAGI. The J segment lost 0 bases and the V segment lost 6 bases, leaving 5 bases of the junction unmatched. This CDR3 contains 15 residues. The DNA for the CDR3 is TGTGCCAGCAGGGCGGGGGTTCTAGCCAAAAACATTCAGTACTTC. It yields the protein CASRAGVLAKNIQYF.

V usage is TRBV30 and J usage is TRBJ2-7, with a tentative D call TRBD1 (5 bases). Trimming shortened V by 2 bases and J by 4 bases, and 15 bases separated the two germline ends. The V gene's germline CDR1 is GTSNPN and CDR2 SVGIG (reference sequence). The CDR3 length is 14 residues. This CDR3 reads CAWSILDISYEQYF. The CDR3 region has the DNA TGTGCCTGGAGTATATTGGACATTTCATACGAGCAGTACTTC.

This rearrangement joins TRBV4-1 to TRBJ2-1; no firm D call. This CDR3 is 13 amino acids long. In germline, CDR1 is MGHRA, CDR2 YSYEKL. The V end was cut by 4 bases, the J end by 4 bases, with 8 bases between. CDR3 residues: CASSLQVYNEQFF. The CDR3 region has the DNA TGCGCCAGCAGCCTGCAGGTTTACAATGAGCAGTTCTTC.

CDR3 sequence (DNA): TGTGCCAGCAGCGACACTCTAGCCAAAAACATTCAGTACTTC. Its translation: CASSDTLAKNIQYF. J is TRBJ2-4 and V is TRBV5-5; D unresolved. Germline V gene data show CDR1 as SGHKS and CDR2 as YYEKEE (reference sequence). This CDR3 contains 14 residues. V lost 4 bases and J lost 0, with 8 bases in between.

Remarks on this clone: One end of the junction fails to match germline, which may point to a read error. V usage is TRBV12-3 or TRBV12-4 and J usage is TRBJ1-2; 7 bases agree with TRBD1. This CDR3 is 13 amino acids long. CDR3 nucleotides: TGTGCCAGCAGATTGGAGGTAGGGGGCCTGGTCGCCTTC. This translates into CASRLEVGGLVAF.

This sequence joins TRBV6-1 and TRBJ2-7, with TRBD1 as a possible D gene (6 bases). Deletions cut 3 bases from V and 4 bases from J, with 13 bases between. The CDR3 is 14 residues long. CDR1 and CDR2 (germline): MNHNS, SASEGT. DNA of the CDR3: TGTGCCAGCAGTGACAGGGGTCGGGGATACGAGCAGTACTTC. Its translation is CASSDRGRGYEQYF.